The clone carrying this T cell receptor beta chain was recorded at least ten times. Its antigen is not identified. These data belong to a study of CD8+CD57+ T cells in acquired aplastic anemia. Broader study findings: There were fewer than 35 CD8+ CDR3 sequences that occurred in both patients and controls.

The use of genomic DNA as template underpinned the TCR beta VDJ and CDR3 profiling. Via MiXCR, TCRdb re-called the reads, giving one row per CDR3 protein. The sample lists approximately 160,000 distinct CDR3 sequences; less than 50% were seen once. Germline V CDR1 and CDR2: SGHTA, FQGNSA. Trimming removed 5 bases at V and 5 bases at J, with 12 bases between. The CDR3 contains 13 residues. An expansion of CD8+CD57+ cells by flow cytometry had been shown in patients chosen for sequencing. Blood sampling was performed on the patients, and none of them had received therapy by then. The TCR sequence derives from a human donor with aplastic anemia. This sequence joins TRBV7-2 and TRBJ2-5; tentatively, D is TRBD2 (6 bases). The sample was sorted CD4+, CD8+, or CD8+CD57+ T cells (not recorded which) from PBMCs. CDR3 protein: CASSRRGSETQYF. In nucleotides, the CDR3 is TGTGCCAGCAGCCGGAGGGGTAGCGAGACCCAGTACTTC.